This T cell receptor beta chain was captured in a study of T cell repertoires in cytomegalovirus infection. Trimming took 0 bases from V and 7 from J; bases not matched to a gene: 0. Per the germline V gene, CDR1 is MNHEY and CDR2 is SVGEGT. The length of the CDR3 is 15 residues. TCRdb reprocessed the reads with MiXCR, giving one entry per CDR3 protein. Of 62,000 or so distinct CDR3 sequences in the sample, around 20% were seen once. This clonotype has a handful of counts. As yet, its antigen is unknown. The chain couples TRBV6-2 or TRBV6-3 to TRBJ1-6, with 10 bases fitting TRBD1. The receptor's source is a human donor in good health (CMV status not recorded). Some clones in this sample may be carry-over from other donors' samples. Sequencing was performed on CD8+ T cells from cultured PBMCs, taken from culture after CMV antigen stimulation. For the CDR3, the DNA is TGTGCCAGCAGTTACTCGGGACAGGGGAATTCACCCCTCCACTTT. This translates into CASSYSGQGNSPLHF.